This T cell receptor beta chain was recovered during a study of OX40 agonist ivuxolimab in advanced cancers. Study as a whole: In this cohort, patients received ivuxolimab, an agonistic anti-OX40 (CD134) antibody.

Assay: immunoSEQ multiplex PCR; the TCRdb copy retains only in-frame clones and omits some. In the table there are fewer than 70,000 clones, approximately 89% of which are singletons. Overall study findings and caveats: The study did not work out the antigen specificity of the expanded peripheral T cells. Clones of CD4+ and CD8+ blood T cells grew by week 6 at doses of 0.1 to 3.0 mg/kg.

This clone appeared a single time. The antigen is unknown. CDR3 length: 14 residues. Trimming left V 3 bases short and J 0 bases short, with 7 bases between. Per the germline V gene, CDR1 is SGHRS and CDR2 is YFSETQ. Samples were taken at baseline and on day 1 of cycles 4 and 7. The chain uses TRBV5-1 and TRBJ1-3, with D maybe TRBD1 (6 bases). This receptor was obtained from an adult with an advanced solid tumor such as melanoma, head and neck, liver or kidney cancer. The sample consisted of CD4+ or CD8+ T cells sorted from blood, taken in a trial of the OX40 agonist ivuxolimab. CDR3 residues: CASSWTDSGNTIYF. The CDR3 nucleotides read TGCGCCAGCAGCTGGACAGACTCTGGAAACACCATATATTTT. Full variable domain (outside the CDR3, taken from reference TRBV5-1 and TRBJ1-3): KAGVTQTPRYLIKTRGQQVTLSCSPISGHRSVSWYQQTPGQGLQFLFEYFSETQRNKGNFPGRFSGRQFSNSRSEMNVSTLELGDSALYLCASSWTDSGNTIYFGEGSWLTVV.